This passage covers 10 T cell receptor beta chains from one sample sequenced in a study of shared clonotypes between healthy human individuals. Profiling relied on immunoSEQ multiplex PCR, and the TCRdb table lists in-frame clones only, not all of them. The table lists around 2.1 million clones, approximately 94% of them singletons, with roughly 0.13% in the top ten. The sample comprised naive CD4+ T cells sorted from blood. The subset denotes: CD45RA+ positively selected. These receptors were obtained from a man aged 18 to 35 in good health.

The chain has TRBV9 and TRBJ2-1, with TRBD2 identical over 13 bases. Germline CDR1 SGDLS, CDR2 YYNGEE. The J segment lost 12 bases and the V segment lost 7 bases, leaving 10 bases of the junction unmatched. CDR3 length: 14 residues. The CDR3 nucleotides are TGTGCCAGCTCCCCCGGGACTAGCGGGAAGTGGCAGTTCTTC. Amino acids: CASSPGTSGKWQFF.

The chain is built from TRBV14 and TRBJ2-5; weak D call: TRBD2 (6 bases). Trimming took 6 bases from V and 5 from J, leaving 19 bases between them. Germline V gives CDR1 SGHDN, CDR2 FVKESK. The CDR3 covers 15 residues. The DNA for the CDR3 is TGTGCCAGCAGTTTCGGACTACGAAGCGGGGAGACCCAGTACTTC. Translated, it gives CASSFGLRSGETQYF.

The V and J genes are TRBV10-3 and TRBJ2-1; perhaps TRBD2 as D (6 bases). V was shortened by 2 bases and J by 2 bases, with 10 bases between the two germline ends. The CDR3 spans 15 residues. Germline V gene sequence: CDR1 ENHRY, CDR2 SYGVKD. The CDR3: CAISEGGMAYNEQFF. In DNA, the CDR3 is TGTGCCATCAGTGAGGGCGGGATGGCCTACAATGAGCAGTTCTTC.

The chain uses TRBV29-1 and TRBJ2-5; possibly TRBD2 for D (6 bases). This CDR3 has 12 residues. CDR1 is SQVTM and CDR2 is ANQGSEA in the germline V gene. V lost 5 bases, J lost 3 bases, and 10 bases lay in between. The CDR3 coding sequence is TGCAGCGTTAGTGGAGGGGAAGAGACCCAGTACTTC. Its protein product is CSVSGGEETQYF.

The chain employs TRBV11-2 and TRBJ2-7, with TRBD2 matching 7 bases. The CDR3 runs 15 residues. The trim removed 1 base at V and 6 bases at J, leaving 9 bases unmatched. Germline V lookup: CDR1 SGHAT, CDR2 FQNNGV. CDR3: CASSLVGEGFIEQYF. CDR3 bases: TGTGCCAGCAGCTTAGTCGGGGAGGGTTTCATCGAGCAGTACTTC.

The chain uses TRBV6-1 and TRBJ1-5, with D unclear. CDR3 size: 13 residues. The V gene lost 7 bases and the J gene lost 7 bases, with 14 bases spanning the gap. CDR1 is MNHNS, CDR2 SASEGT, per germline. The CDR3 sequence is CASIPGVGQPQHF. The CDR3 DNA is TGTGCCAGCATTCCCGGGGTGGGGCAGCCCCAGCATTTT.

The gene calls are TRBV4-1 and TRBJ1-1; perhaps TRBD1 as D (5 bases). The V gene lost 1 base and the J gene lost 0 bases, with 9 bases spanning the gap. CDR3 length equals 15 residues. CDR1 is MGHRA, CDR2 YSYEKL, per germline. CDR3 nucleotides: TGCGCCAGCAGCCAAGGTGGGGCGGTGAACACTGAAGCTTTCTTT. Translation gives CASSQGGAVNTEAFF.

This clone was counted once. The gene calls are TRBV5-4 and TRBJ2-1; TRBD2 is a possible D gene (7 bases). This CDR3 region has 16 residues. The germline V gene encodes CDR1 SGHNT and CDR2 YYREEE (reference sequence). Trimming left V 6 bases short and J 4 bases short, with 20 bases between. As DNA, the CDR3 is TGTGCCAGCACCCCGGGGGGCATGGGTTCGTACAATGAGCAGTTCTTC. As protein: CASTPGGMGSYNEQFF.

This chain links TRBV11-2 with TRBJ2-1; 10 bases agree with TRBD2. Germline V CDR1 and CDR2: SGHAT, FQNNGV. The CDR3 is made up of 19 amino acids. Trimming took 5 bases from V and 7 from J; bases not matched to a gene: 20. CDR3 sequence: CASSNTHGRAGGPWNEQFF. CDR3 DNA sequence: TGTGCCAGCAGCAATACCCACGGGCGAGCGGGGGGGCCATGGAATGAGCAGTTCTTC.

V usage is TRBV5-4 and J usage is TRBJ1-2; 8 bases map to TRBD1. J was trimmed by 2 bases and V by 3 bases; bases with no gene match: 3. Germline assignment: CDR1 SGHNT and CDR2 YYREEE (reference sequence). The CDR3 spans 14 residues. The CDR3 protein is CASSWGQENYGYTF. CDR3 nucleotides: TGTGCCAGCAGCTGGGGACAGGAGAACTATGGCTACACCTTC.